This T cell receptor beta chain was found in a study of cytomegalovirus exposure and HLA in healthy donors. The CDR3 has 14 amino acids. The PCR made use of 60 Vbeta and 13 Jbeta primers. Sequencing was performed with immunoSEQ multiplex PCR; in TCRdb, only in-frame clones are kept and a portion is missing. The sample has 150,000 to 200,000 clones, approximately 80% seen once. The receptor comes from a woman between 35 and 50 years old in good health and CMV-seronegative. This chain connects TRBV21-1 to TRBJ1-1; the listed D gene, TRBD1, was not tested against the DNA. TRBV21-1 is noted as a pseudogene. The sequencing input was PBMCs. CDR3 DNA sequence: TGTGCCAGCAGCAAAGGGCAGGGGGGCACTGAAGCTTTCTTT. This translates into CASSKGQGGTEAFF.